The T cell receptor beta chain under discussion was sequenced for a study of blood T cell repertoires in COVID-19. About the research overall: Sites across the United States, Italy and Spain contributed samples from acute and convalescent COVID-19.

Concerning this clone: The identical CDR3 is also encoded by other nucleotide sequences in the sample.

In the study's own analysis: Amplifying reference gene primers gave estimates of nucleated cell counts. Here immunoSEQ multiplex PCR was the method, and the copy in TCRdb shows in-frame clones only, minus some. V and J calls and clone size are copied from that table; D and trimming were computed from the DNA. In the table there are roughly 250,000 clones, about nine tenths of which are singletons. CDR1 SGHVS and CDR2 FQNEAQ come from the germline V gene. The CDR3 covers 14 residues. V lost 1 base to trimming and J lost 3 bases, with 10 bases between them. The sample was PBMCs or T cells enriched from blood (not recorded which). This TCR was recovered from a woman in her thirties or forties with acute COVID-19. This chain connects TRBV7-8 to TRBJ2-7, with a possible D match to TRBD1 (5 bases). This CDR3 is CASSLGAGYYEQYF. CDR3 bases: TGTGCCAGCAGCTTAGGGGCAGGGTACTACGAGCAGTACTTC.